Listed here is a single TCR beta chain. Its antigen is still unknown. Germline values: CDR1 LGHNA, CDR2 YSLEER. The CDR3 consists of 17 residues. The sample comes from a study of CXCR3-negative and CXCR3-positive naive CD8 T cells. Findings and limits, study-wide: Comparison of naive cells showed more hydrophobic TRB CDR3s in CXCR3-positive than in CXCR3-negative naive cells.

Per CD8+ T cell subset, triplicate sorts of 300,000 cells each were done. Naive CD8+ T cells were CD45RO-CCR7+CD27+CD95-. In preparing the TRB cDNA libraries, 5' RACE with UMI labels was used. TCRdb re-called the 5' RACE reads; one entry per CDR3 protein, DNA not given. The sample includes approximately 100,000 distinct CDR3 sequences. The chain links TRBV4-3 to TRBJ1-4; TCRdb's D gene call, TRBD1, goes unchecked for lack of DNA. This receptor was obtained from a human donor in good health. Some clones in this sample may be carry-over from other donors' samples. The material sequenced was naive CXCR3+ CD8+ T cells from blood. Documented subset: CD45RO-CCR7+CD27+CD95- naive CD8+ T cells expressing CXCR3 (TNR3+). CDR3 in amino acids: CASSQGLGGQGAEKLFF.